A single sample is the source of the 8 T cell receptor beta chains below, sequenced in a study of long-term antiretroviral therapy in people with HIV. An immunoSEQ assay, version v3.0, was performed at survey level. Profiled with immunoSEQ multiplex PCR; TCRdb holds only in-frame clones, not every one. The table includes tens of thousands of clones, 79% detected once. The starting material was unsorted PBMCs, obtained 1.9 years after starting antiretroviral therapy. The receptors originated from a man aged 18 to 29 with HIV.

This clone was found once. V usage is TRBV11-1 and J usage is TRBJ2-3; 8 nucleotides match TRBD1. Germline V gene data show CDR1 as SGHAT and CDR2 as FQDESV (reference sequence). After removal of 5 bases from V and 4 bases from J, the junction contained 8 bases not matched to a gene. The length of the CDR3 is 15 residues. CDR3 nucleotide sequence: TGTGCCAGCAGCCGCGACAGGGGCGCACCAGATACGCAGTATTTT. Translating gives CASSRDRGAPDTQYF.

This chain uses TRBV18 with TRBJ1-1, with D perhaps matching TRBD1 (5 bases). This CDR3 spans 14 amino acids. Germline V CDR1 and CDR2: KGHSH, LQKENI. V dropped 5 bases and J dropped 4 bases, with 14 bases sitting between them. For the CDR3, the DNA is TGTGCCAGCTCATCAGGGCTGAGTAGCACTGAAGCTTTCTTT. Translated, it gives CASSSGLSSTEAFF.

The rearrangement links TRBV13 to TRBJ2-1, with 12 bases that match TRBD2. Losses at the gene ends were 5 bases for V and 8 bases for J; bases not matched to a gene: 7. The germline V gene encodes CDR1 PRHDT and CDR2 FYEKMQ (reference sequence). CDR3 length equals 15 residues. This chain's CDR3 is CASSARLAGEDEQFF. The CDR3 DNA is TGTGCCAGCAGCGCCCGACTAGCGGGGGAGGATGAGCAGTTCTTC.

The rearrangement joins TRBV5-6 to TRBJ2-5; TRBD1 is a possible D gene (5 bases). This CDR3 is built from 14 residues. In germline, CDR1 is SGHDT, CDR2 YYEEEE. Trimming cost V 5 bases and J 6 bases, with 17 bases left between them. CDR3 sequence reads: CASSPGNLGQTQYF. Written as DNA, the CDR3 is TGTGCCAGCAGTCCGGGTAACCTGGGGCAGACCCAGTACTTC.

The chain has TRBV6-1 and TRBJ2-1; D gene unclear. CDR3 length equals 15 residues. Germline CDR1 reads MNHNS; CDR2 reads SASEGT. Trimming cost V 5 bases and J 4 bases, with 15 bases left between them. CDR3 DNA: TGTGCCAGCAGTCGGTCAGCAGAAGGGTACAATGAGCAGTTCTTC. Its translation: CASSRSAEGYNEQFF.

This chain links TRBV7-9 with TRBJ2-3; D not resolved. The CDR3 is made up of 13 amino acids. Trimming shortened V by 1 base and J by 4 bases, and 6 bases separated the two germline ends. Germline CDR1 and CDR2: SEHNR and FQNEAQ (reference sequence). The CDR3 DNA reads TGTGCCAGCAGCTTAGATGTCCCAGATACGCAGTATTTT. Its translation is CASSLDVPDTQYF. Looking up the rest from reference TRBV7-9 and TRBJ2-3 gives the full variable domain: DTGVSQNPRHKITKRGQNVTFRCDPISEHNRLYWYRQTLGQGPEFLTYFQNEAQLEKSRLLSDRFSAERPKGSFSTLEIQRTEQGDSAMYLCASSLDVPDTQYFGPGTRLTVL.

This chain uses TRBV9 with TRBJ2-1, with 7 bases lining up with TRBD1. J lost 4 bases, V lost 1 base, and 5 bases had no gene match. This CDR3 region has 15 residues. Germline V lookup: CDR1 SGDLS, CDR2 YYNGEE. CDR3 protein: CASSVSRGQYNEQFF. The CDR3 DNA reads TGTGCCAGCAGCGTATCTAGGGGACAGTACAATGAGCAGTTCTTC.

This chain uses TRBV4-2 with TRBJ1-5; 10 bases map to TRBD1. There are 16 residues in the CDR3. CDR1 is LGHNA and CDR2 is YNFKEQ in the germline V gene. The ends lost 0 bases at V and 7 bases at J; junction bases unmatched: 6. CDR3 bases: TGTGCCAGCAGCCAAGATCCGATGGGACAGGGGCAGCCCCAGCATTTT. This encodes CASSQDPMGQGQPQHF.